This T cell receptor (beta chain) was retrieved from a study of OX40 agonist ivuxolimab in advanced cancers. As for the study in general: Two patients with cutaneous melanoma and one with hepatocellular carcinoma, three in total, showed partial responses. Findings of the study overall: CD4+ and CD8+ blood T cells expanded clonally by week 6 at 0.1 to 3.0 mg/kg. On average, a greater number of expanded clones characterised CD8+ T cells relative to CD4+.

TCRdb keeps only in-frame clones here, not all; method: immunoSEQ multiplex PCR. The profile shows roughly 46,000 clones, 88% of them singletons. There are a few counts of this clone. As yet, its antigen is unknown. This sequence was found in an adult with an advanced solid tumor such as melanoma, head and neck, liver or kidney cancer. The sequencing used CD4+ or CD8+ T cells sorted from blood, collected in a trial of the OX40 agonist ivuxolimab.

The CDR3 DNA reads as TGTGCCAGCACCCCCAGAGGGCGATCCTACGAGCAGTACTTC. Amino acids: CASTPRGRSYEQYF. V and J are TRBV28 and TRBJ2-7; D is perhaps TRBD2 (5 bases). The CDR3 covers 14 residues. The V end was cut by 7 bases, the J end by 1 base, with 14 bases between. In germline, CDR1 is MDHEN, CDR2 SYDVKM. The full variable domain, in which reference TRBV28 and TRBJ2-7 provide the parts outside the CDR3, is DVKVTQSSRYLVKRTGEKVFLECVQDMDHENMFWYRQDPGLGLRLIYFSYDVKMKEKGDIPEGYSVSREKKERFSLILESASTNQTSMYLCASTPRGRSYEQYFGPGTRLTVT.